This TCR beta chain was sequenced in a study of cytomegalovirus exposure and HLA in healthy donors. Background on the study: Ancestry clustering placed more than 65% of several hundred genotyped donors in the Caucasian-associated cluster. Overall study results and limits: Later work found that TCR association rates differed between HLA loci; DRB1 had the most and HLA-C the fewest. Reported results showed that the classifier diagnosed cytomegalovirus status with high specificity and sensitivity.

Germline CDR1 and CDR2: MNHEY and SMNVEV (reference sequence). Between the trimmed V and J ends, which lost 8 bases and 2 bases, there was a span of 7 bases. The CDR3 loop spans 11 amino acids. The PCR employed 60 Vbeta primers together with 13 Jbeta primers. Measured with immunoSEQ multiplex PCR; TCRdb has only the in-frame clones, and not every one. This sample has 150,000 to 200,000 clones, with roughly 77% found just once. Of note for this clone: Its antigen is unidentified.

This receptor was obtained from a woman aged 50 to 60 in good health and CMV-seronegative. The V and J genes are TRBV27 and TRBJ2-7; D ambiguous. The sequencing input was PBMCs. The DNA for the CDR3 is TGTGCCAGCGGGCAGGCCTACGAGCAGTACTTC. Its translation: CASGQAYEQYF.